This T cell receptor (beta chain) derives from a study of control samples from healthy donors and cancer patients. The trim removed 2 bases at V and 3 bases at J, leaving 3 bases unmatched. The CDR3 has 14 residues. The germline gives CDR1 MDHEN, CDR2 SYDVKM. Profiled with immunoSEQ multiplex PCR; TCRdb holds only in-frame clones, not every one. Of 90,000 to 100,000 clones listed, around 82% are singletons. The receptor's source is a man in his 60s in good health. The chain is built from TRBV28 and TRBJ2-7; 8 bases match TRBD1. The sequencing input was blood. CDR3: CASSLHGQGYEQYF. Here the CDR3 DNA reads TGTGCCAGCAGTTTACACGGACAGGGCTACGAGCAGTACTTC.